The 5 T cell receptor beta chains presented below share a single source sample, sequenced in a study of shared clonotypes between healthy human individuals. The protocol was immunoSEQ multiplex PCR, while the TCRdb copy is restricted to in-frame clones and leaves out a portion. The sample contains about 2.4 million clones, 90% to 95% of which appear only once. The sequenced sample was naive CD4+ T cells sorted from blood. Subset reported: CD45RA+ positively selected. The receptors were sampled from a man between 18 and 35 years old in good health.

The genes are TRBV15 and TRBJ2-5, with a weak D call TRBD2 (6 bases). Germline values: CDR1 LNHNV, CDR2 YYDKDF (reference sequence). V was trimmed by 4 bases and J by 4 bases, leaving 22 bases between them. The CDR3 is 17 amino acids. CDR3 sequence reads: CATSTLTPGLPGETQYF. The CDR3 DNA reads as TGTGCCACCAGCACCCTTACCCCGGGACTCCCTGGAGAGACCCAGTACTTC.

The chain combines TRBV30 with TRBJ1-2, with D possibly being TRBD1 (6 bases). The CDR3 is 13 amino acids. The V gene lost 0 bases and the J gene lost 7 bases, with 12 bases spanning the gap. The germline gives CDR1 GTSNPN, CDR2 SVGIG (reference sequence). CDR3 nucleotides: TGTGCCTGGAGTGTTACAGGGTTGGCTGGCTACACCTTC. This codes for CAWSVTGLAGYTF.

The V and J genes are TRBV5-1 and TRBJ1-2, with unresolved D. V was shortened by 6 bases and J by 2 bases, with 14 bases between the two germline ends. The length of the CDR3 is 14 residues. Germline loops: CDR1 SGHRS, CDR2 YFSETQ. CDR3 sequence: CASTQDPKNYGYTF. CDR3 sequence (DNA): TGCGCCAGCACCCAGGACCCGAAAAACTATGGCTACACCTTC.

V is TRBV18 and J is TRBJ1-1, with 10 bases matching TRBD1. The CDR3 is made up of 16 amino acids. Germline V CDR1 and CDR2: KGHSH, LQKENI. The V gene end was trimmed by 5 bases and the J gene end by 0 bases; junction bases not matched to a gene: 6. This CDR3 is CASSKGTGAMNTEAFF. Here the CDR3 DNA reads TGTGCCAGCTCAAAAGGGACAGGGGCCATGAACACTGAAGCTTTCTTT.

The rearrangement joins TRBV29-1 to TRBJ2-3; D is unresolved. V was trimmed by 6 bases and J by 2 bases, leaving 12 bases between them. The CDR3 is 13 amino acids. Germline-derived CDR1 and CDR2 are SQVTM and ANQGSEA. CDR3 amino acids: CSVHGLNTDTQYF. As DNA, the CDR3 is TGCAGCGTCCACGGGCTGAACACAGATACGCAGTATTTT.